The next 27 T cell receptor beta chains were all read from a single sample in a study of CD8+ T cells in alopecia areata. In each case, RNA was isolated and then reverse transcribed into cDNA as the sequencing template. Generated by immunoSEQ multiplex PCR, the TCRdb table keeps only in-frame clones and is missing some. The data show 150,000 to 200,000 clones, 50% to 70% seen once. The material was CD4+ T cells sorted from blood, obtained at week 0. The source is a human donor with alopecia areata.

V is TRBV5-1 and J is TRBJ2-5; 12 bases are shared with TRBD2. The junction had 6 bases not matched to a gene; V was cut back by 4 bases and J by 8 bases. This CDR3 is 14 amino acids long. CDR1 is SGHRS, CDR2 YFSETQ, per germline. CDR3 amino acids: CASSVGTSGSTQYF. In nucleotides, the CDR3 is TGCGCCAGCAGCGTCGGGACTAGCGGGTCTACCCAGTACTTC.

For the CDR3, the DNA is TGTGCCACCAGCAGAGTCGGGGGGATAAACACCATATATTTT. It encodes CATSRVGGINTIYF. V is TRBV15 and J is TRBJ1-3; TRBD1 might be the D (5 bases). Trimming removed 1 base from V and 6 bases from J, with 10 bases in between. The germline CDR1 and CDR2 sequences are LNHNV and YYDKDF (reference sequence). The CDR3 loop spans 14 amino acids.

This chain connects TRBV5-1 to TRBJ2-2; D ambiguous. CDR1 is SGHRS, CDR2 YFSETQ, per germline. The CDR3 is 15 amino acids. The V gene lost 0 bases and the J gene lost 5 bases, with 11 bases spanning the gap. CDR3 bases: TGCGCCAGCAGCTTGGGCGTAGGAAGGACCGGGGAGCTGTTTTTT. Residues: CASSLGVGRTGELFF.

This clone was detected only a few times. In the same sample, other DNA sequences code for this CDR3. The rearrangement joins TRBV7-9 to TRBJ2-6; tentatively, D is TRBD1 (5 bases). The CDR3 runs to 15 residues. Per the germline V gene, CDR1 is SEHNR and CDR2 is FQNEAQ (reference sequence). The germline V and J ends were trimmed by 2 bases and 0 bases, with 5 bases remaining between them. CDR3 nucleotides: TGTGCCAGCAGCTTAAGGGGCTCTGGGGCCAACGTCCTGACTTTC. Translating gives CASSLRGSGANVLTF.

V is TRBV30 and J is TRBJ1-2; D is uncertain. This CDR3 has 10 residues. The V and J ends lost 7 bases and 4 bases respectively, with 7 bases between them. Germline lookup yields CDR1 GTSNPN and CDR2 SVGIG (reference sequence). CDR3 region: CASGFYGYTF. CDR3 coding DNA: TGTGCCTCAGGATTCTATGGCTACACCTTC.

The CDR3 DNA follows: TGCGCCAGCAGCCAAGATCCTGCACCCCTAGCCAAAAACATTCAGTACTTC. Its protein product is CASSQDPAPLAKNIQYF. The gene calls are TRBV4-1 and TRBJ2-4; unclear D gene. Germline V gene lookup returns CDR1 MGHRA and CDR2 YSYEKL. V dropped 0 bases and J dropped 0 bases, with 12 bases sitting between them. The CDR3 contains 17 residues.

The V gene is TRBV30, the J gene TRBJ1-4, with D perhaps TRBD1 (5 bases). Germline V gene data show CDR1 as GTSNPN and CDR2 as SVGIG (reference sequence). The CDR3 contains 13 residues. The V and J ends lost 4 bases and 6 bases respectively, with 12 bases between them. CDR3 in DNA: TGTGCCTGGAACAGGTTTTCGGATGAAAAACTGTTTTTT. Protein sequence: CAWNRFSDEKLFF.

The chain combines TRBV30 with TRBJ2-3; D is unresolved. Germline V gene lookup returns CDR1 GTSNPN and CDR2 SVGIG (reference sequence). There are 16 residues in the CDR3. V shed 1 base and J shed 6 bases, with 20 bases lying between them. CDR3 sequence (DNA): TGTGCCTGGAGTGACCCATATTTGACCAGCTCCGATACGCAGTATTTT. Translated: CAWSDPYLTSSDTQYF.

Worth noting for this clone: Additional DNA sequences in this sample encode the identical CDR3. The chain couples TRBV25-1 to TRBJ2-2; no firm D call. In germline, CDR1 is MGHDK, CDR2 SYGVNS. V lost 4 bases to trimming and J lost 8 bases, with 5 bases between them. The CDR3 has 11 amino acids. CDR3 DNA sequence: TGTGCCAGCAGTGGCGGAGGGGAGCTGTTTTTT. As protein: CASSGGGELFF.

The V call is TRBV2, the J call TRBJ2-7; the match to TRBD2 covers 8 bases. Germline V gene data show CDR1 as SNHLY and CDR2 as FYNNEI. V gave up 8 bases and J gave up 1 base; unmatched junction bases: 25. The CDR3 has 20 residues. CDR3 in amino acids: CASDRRLYSGEGASSYEQYF. CDR3 DNA sequence: TGTGCCAGCGATCGTCGGTTGTATAGCGGGGAGGGCGCCTCGTCCTACGAGCAGTACTTC.

CDR3 protein: CASSRQSSETQYF. Written as DNA, the CDR3 is TGTGCCAGCAGCAGACAGTCGTCGGAGACCCAGTACTTC. V is TRBV6-1 and J is TRBJ2-5; D possibly corresponds to TRBD1 (5 bases). Trimming left V 6 bases short and J 5 bases short, with 13 bases between. In germline, CDR1 is MNHNS, CDR2 SASEGT. The CDR3 covers 13 residues.

This clone was seen more than once but under ten times. The chain links TRBV25-1 to TRBJ2-3; no clear D. Looked up from germline, CDR1 is MGHDK and CDR2 is SYGVNS. Trimming cost V 7 bases and J 3 bases, with 5 bases left between them. The length of the CDR3 is 11 residues. DNA of the CDR3: TGTGCCAGCAAGTGGACAGATACGCAGTATTTT. It specifies CASKWTDTQYF.

The chain has TRBV7-2 and TRBJ2-1; 10 bases fit TRBD2. This CDR3 comprises 16 residues. Germline V CDR1 and CDR2: SGHTA, FQGNSA. The trim removed 5 bases at V and 4 bases at J, leaving 8 bases unmatched. Written as DNA, the CDR3 is TGTGCCAGCAGCCTCACAGGACTAGCGGAATACAATGAGCAGTTCTTC. Its protein product is CASSLTGLAEYNEQFF.

The chain employs TRBV28 and TRBJ2-1; TRBD2 matches 7 bases. The germline V gene encodes CDR1 MDHEN and CDR2 SYDVKM. The CDR3 totals 13 residues. V shed 3 bases, J shed 7 bases, and the junction held 3 bases outside the gene matches. CDR3 protein: CASSLPGRNEQFF. CDR3 in DNA: TGTGCCAGCAGTTTGCCCGGGAGGAATGAGCAGTTCTTC.

The sample holds a few counts of this clone. J is TRBJ2-5 and V is TRBV29-1, with D unresolved. CDR3 size: 12 residues. The germline gives CDR1 SQVTM, CDR2 ANQGSEA. V lost 4 bases to trimming and J lost 5 bases, with 11 bases between them. The CDR3 reads CSVGDPPETQYF. The DNA for the CDR3 is TGCAGCGTTGGAGACCCTCCGGAGACCCAGTACTTC.

This clone turned up a few times. This chain connects TRBV7-9 to TRBJ2-7; 11 positions agree with TRBD1. The CDR3 totals 15 residues. Germline assignment: CDR1 SEHNR and CDR2 FQNEAQ (reference sequence). The junction had 10 bases not matched to a gene; V was cut back by 5 bases and J by 7 bases. Here the CDR3 DNA reads TGTGCCAGCAGCCAACCGGGACAGGGGGTTAGGGAGCAGTACTTC. Translated, it gives CASSQPGQGVREQYF.

This chain connects TRBV6-6 to TRBJ2-7; D possibly uses TRBD1 or TRBD2 (5 bases each). Trimming shortened V by 6 bases and J by 3 bases, and 15 bases separated the two germline ends. The CDR3 totals 14 residues. Germline V CDR1 and CDR2: MNHNY, SVGAGI (reference sequence). CDR3 nucleotides: TGTGCCAGCAGCCAAGGGACGCCAAACTACGAGCAGTACTTC. This translates into CASSQGTPNYEQYF.

The genes are TRBV6-5 and TRBJ1-6; no clear D gene. Germline CDR1 reads MNHEY; CDR2 reads SVGAGI. Trimming took off 5 bases at V and 10 bases at J, with 18 bases between the two ends. CDR3 length: 15 residues. The CDR3 protein is CASSVGGGDRSPLHF. For the CDR3, the DNA is TGTGCCAGCAGTGTGGGTGGCGGCGATAGATCACCCCTCCACTTT.

The V call is TRBV9, the J call TRBJ2-2; no clear D. CDR3 length: 13 residues. Germline lookup yields CDR1 SGDLS and CDR2 YYNGEE. V lost 4 bases and J lost 5, with 9 bases in between. The CDR3 spells CASSPTPTGELFF. The CDR3 region has the DNA TGTGCCAGCAGCCCTACTCCAACCGGGGAGCTGTTTTTT.

This clone appeared many times. This rearrangement joins TRBV7-2 to TRBJ2-5; D is unresolved. The CDR3 sequence is 12 residues long. V was shortened by 1 base and J by 5 bases, with 5 bases between the two germline ends. The germline V gene has CDR1 SGHTA and CDR2 FQGNSA. The CDR3 DNA follows: TGTGCCAGCAGCTTAGGGAGCGAGACCCAGTACTTC. This encodes CASSLGSETQYF.

The chain joins TRBV7-3 to TRBJ1-2; the D gene is possibly TRBD1 (5 bases). This CDR3 comprises 16 residues. Germline V lookup: CDR1 SGHTA, CDR2 FQGTGA. Between the trimmed V and J ends, which lost 0 bases and 1 base, there was a span of 12 bases. The CDR3 here is CASSLTSGGSNYGYTF. The CDR3 DNA reads TGTGCCAGCAGCTTAACCTCTGGGGGAAGTAACTATGGCTACACCTTC.

There are a few counts of this clone. CDR3 sequence reads: CSVEVWQQNTGELFF. DNA for the CDR3: TGCAGCGTTGAAGTGTGGCAGCAGAACACCGGGGAGCTGTTTTTT. J is TRBJ2-2 and V is TRBV29-1; the D is unclear. Germline CDR1 and CDR2: SQVTM and ANQGSEA. The CDR3 contains 15 residues. V lost 1 base and J lost 1, with 10 bases in between.

The chain employs TRBV15 and TRBJ2-7; a weak D match, TRBD2 (5 bases). The CDR3 has 12 amino acids. The V gene's germline CDR1 is LNHNV and CDR2 YYDKDF (reference sequence). The ends were cut back, 2 bases at V and 6 bases at J, with 8 bases in the middle. The CDR3 bases are TGTGCCACCAGCAGATCAGAGGGCGAGCAGTACTTC. It translates to CATSRSEGEQYF.

The chain combines TRBV19 with TRBJ2-5; D might be TRBD1 (6 bases). This CDR3 spans 15 amino acids. Trimming shortened V by 10 bases and J by 1 base, and 19 bases separated the two germline ends. CDR1 LNHDA and CDR2 SQIVND come from the germline V gene (reference sequence). CDR3 nucleotide sequence: TGTGCCACCAAATCTGGGGGCCTTGGCCAAGAGACCCAGTACTTC. Its translation: CATKSGGLGQETQYF.

The J gene is TRBJ1-3, the V gene TRBV11-2; D gene ambiguous. CDR1 SGHAT and CDR2 FQNNGV come from the germline V gene. The CDR3 has 12 residues. V lost 0 bases and J 4 bases, leaving 1 base between the germline ends. For the CDR3, the DNA is TGTGCCAGCAGCTTAGAAGGAAACACCATATATTTT. Translation gives CASSLEGNTIYF.

This chain links TRBV18 with TRBJ1-2; possibly TRBD1 for D (5 bases). CDR1 is KGHSH and CDR2 is LQKENI in the germline V gene. V was clipped by 4 bases and J by 6 bases, with 12 bases between them. The CDR3 is 13 amino acids. The CDR3: CASSREQVDGYTF. In DNA form, the CDR3 reads TGTGCCAGCTCACGGGAACAGGTGGATGGCTACACCTTC.

The chain recombines TRBV4-2 with TRBJ2-5; D is uncertain. The germline gives CDR1 LGHNA, CDR2 YNFKEQ. The CDR3 runs 14 residues. V lost 0 bases and J lost 5, with 10 bases in between. CDR3 loop: CASSQDGSLETQYF. The DNA for the CDR3 is TGTGCCAGCAGCCAAGATGGCAGCTTGGAGACCCAGTACTTC.